This T cell receptor beta chain was captured by sequencing in a study of shared clonotypes between healthy human individuals. Findings of the study overall: Sharing across four donors was seen in approximately 5.2% of naive CD4 clonotypes.

V dropped 2 bases and J dropped 6 bases, with 16 bases sitting between them. The CDR3 contains 15 residues. Germline values: CDR1 MNHNS, CDR2 SASEGT. TCRdb keeps only in-frame clones here, not all; method: immunoSEQ multiplex PCR. The data contain fewer than 1 million clones, approximately 96% of them singletons. On this clone: Its specificity is unknown.

In the naive CD8 group, cells lacked CD45RO and were positively selected for CCR7, so terminally differentiated effector memory CD45RA+ cells were left out. The sequence was obtained from a man aged 30-40 years in good health. Sample: naive CD8+ T cells sorted from blood. The V call is TRBV6-1, the J call TRBJ1-2; a weak D match, TRBD1 (5 bases). DNA of the CDR3: TGTGCCAGCAGTGAAAGTGGCAGGGACGTTGATGGCTACACCTTC. This gives the protein CASSESGRDVDGYTF.